This TCR beta chain emerged from a study of T cell responses to AZD1222 COVID-19 vaccine. Measured with immunoSEQ multiplex PCR; TCRdb has only the in-frame clones, and not every one. This sample yields 120,000 to 150,000 clones, of which just over 90% are seen a single time; approximately 2.9% belongs to the top ten. Comments on this clone: The antigen remains undetermined.

Germline V gene data show CDR1 as MGHDK and CDR2 as SYGVNS. This CDR3 spans 14 amino acids. Trimming cost V 1 base and J 9 bases, with 13 bases left between them. Overall study results and limits: Reportedly, nearly half the spike-specific TCRs target unmutated variant regions. White British people made up most donors, females outnumbered males, and clonal diversity was possibly underestimated. Compared with day 0, the breadth and depth of the Spike-specific TCR repertoire rose significantly after two doses of AZD1222.

J is TRBJ2-1 and V is TRBV25-1; possibly TRBD1 for D (6 bases). Material: peripheral blood, obtained on day 0 of MenACWY control vaccination. The TCR comes from an adult in good health. The CDR3 here is CASSEWPGASEQFF. DNA for the CDR3: TGTGCCAGCAGTGAATGGCCAGGGGCGAGTGAGCAGTTCTTC. Complete variable domain (other parts from reference TRBV25-1 and TRBJ2-1): EADIYQTPRYLVIGTGKKITLECSQTMGHDKMYWYQQDPGMELHLIHYSYGVNSTEKGDLSSESTVSRIRTEHFPLTLESARPSHTSQYLCASSEWPGASEQFFGPGTRLTVL.